This T cell receptor beta chain was recovered during a study of T cells in Graves' hyperthyroidism and ophthalmopathy (dated by TCRdb to about 2019). Study-level background: Peripheral blood samples were taken at initial diagnosis, before any treatment was given. The 100 discovery patients were randomly divided into training and test sets at a 7:3 ratio. Thyroid tissue and blood T-cell repertoires from over 5 Graves' hyperthyroidism patients were also compared in the study. The paper describes TCR Vbeta CDR3 sequencing of around 130 peripheral blood samples, made up of 40 to 45 ophthalmopathy patients, over 70 hyperthyroidism patients and 17 progressor patients. Whether ophthalmopathy could be predicted prospectively was tested in an independent validation cohort made up of 18 to 20 hyperthyroidism patients plus 17 patients who later progressed to ophthalmopathy. To identify TCR V-J signatures that set the groups apart, the researchers used a discovery cohort of more than 95 patients, made up of around 40 with Graves' ophthalmopathy and 57 with stable Graves' hyperthyroidism. Following sampling, methimazole starting at 30 mg daily was given to hyperthyroidism patients, and high-dose intravenous methylprednisolone was given to ophthalmopathy patients.

The TCR beta CDR3 regions were amplified from RNA transcripts. For the first round of RT-PCR on the TCR CDR3, the HTBI primer set was used together with the Qiagen OneStep RT-PCR kit. Libraries were constructed in a second round of multiplex PCR, after which size selection and purification were carried out. Paired-end sequencing of the libraries was performed with 100 bp reads on an Illumina HiSeq2000. In the original analysis: Raw data were processed with SOAPnuke, discarding reads with adapters, uncalled bases, mean Phred below 15, or no exact constant-primer or identifier match. COPE v1.2.5 was used to merge the high-quality paired reads, and each unique nucleotide sequence was defined as a clonotype. Clonotypes were aligned to IMGT TRBV, TRBD and TRBJ reference segments using MiTCR v1.1. The analysis included only V-J combinations with a frequency above 0.0001, which together covered approximately 99% of the repertoires. The TCS score was defined as the ratio of F50 (clonal expansion) to E x V (chaos), calculated using BLOSUM62-based TCRdist between CDR3 peptides within each V-J. Welch's t-statistics and random forest reduced several hundred V-J features to 13, which were used in a naive Bayes classifier (R e1071). TCRdb trimmed public reads at Q25 via fastp, called clones via MiXCR and kept in-frame beta chains. A single entry per CDR3 protein holds the most common genes and DNA from its merged rows. The V and J calls and clone size come from TCRdb's table, not from the authors' own analysis. Counted in this sample were about 480,000 distinct CDR3 sequences; approximately 15% of them appeared once. The ten biggest clones cover around 17% of the sample.

The paper as a whole reports these results and caveats: In validation, the model predicted progression to ophthalmopathy with approximately 71% sensitivity and about 72% specificity, a median of 6.5 months before onset. Most expanded thyroid clonotypes (frequency above 0.001) were also found in blood, which suggests that blood repertoires may mirror thyroid immune responses. No statistical method was used to set the sample size in advance, and investigators knew the group allocation. In cross-validation, a model built on a 13 V-J signature told ophthalmopathy apart from stable hyperthyroidism with over 85% sensitivity and approximately 84% specificity, and in testing the same model reached 80%/75%.

Concerning this clonotype itself: Which antigen it targets is not known. No qualities accompany the bases; no much larger clone lies one base away.

A patient counted as having stable Graves' hyperthyroidism if no progression to ophthalmopathy occurred over 18 months of follow-up. Hyperthyroidism patients were newly diagnosed, had a disease duration of under 2 months, and were aged 18 to 65 years. The study excluded patients with uncontrolled infections, other autoimmune diseases, pregnancy or lactation. Diagnoses were established on the basis of clinical symptoms, serum thyroxine and TRAb, thyroid ultrasound, and orbital computed tomography. PBMCs were separated from roughly 10 ml of fresh peripheral blood using Ficoll-Paque density gradient centrifugation. Total RNA was extracted with Trizol reagent, and quality was checked on an Agilent 2100 Bioanalyzer. At the junction V is shortened by 6 bases and J by 9 bases; bases outside the gene matches: 22. CDR1 and CDR2 are drawn from the germline V gene: LGHNA, YNFKEQ. The CDR3 covers 19 residues, taking in both the cysteine and the phenylalanine. Only the CDR3 part of the read is kept: 57 bases, read in frame from the first base.

The specimen was blood. The rearranged segments are TRBV4-2 and TRBJ1-6, with TRBD1 identical over 8 junction bases. This clonotype was sampled from a woman aged 18-30 years with Graves' hyperthyroidism. In nucleotides, the sequence is TGTGCCAGCAGTCAGCCAGGGGGCGGCATCCGAAGGGGGATTTCACCCCTCCACTTT. The encoded protein is CASSQPGGGIRRGISPLHF.